The following is a TCR beta chain sequence with its context. No antigen is known for it. The ends were cut back, 2 bases at V and 4 bases at J, with 8 bases in the middle. The CDR3 length is 12 residues. Germline values: CDR1 GTSNPN, CDR2 SVGIG (reference sequence). The sample is drawn from a study of radiation and T cells in renal cell carcinoma. Across the whole study: Nephrectomy followed 15 Gy stereotactic body radiation by 4 weeks.

Time point in this sample: baseline pretreatment blood. Regarding treatment: 15 Gy SBRT to primary tumor, nephrectomy 4 weeks later. Serial blood draws occurred at baseline and 2 and 4 weeks post-SBRT. The tumor was a clear cell renal cell carcinoma. Data came from immunoSEQ multiplex PCR; TCRdb stores just in-frame clones and leaves some out. The table lists about 150,000 clones, less than 90% of them singletons. Findings and limits, study-wide: Without pretreatment biopsies, baseline tumor clonotype presence was undetermined.

The specimen was blood, collected from a patient whose treatment included radiotherapy and nephrectomy. The sequence was obtained from a woman in her sixties or seventies with renal cell carcinoma. This chain links TRBV30 with TRBJ1-2; D perhaps matches TRBD1 (5 bases). In DNA, the CDR3 is TGTGCCTGGAGTAGGGGCGGCTATGGCTACACCTTC. Translating it yields CAWSRGGYGYTF.